This TCR beta chain was profiled in a study of blood T cell repertoires in COVID-19. Study-level information: The United States, Italy and Spain supplied acute and convalescent COVID-19 samples.

This CDR3 region has 14 residues. Germline CDR1 SQVTM, CDR2 ANQGSEA. J was trimmed by 2 bases and V by 6 bases; bases with no gene match: 9. Source study methods: Quantification of nucleated cells was approximated via reference gene primer amplification. Assay: immunoSEQ multiplex PCR; the TCRdb copy retains only in-frame clones and omits some. V and J calls and clone size follow that table, whereas D and trimming were derived from the DNA. The repertoire has about 75,000 clones, roughly 84% of them found once; the top ten carry 20% to 25%. The chain employs TRBV29-1 and TRBJ2-7, with 8 nucleotides matching TRBD1. What was sequenced was peripheral blood. This TCR came from a woman in her forties or fifties with acute or convalescent COVID-19. The CDR3 spells CSVAGTGVTYEQYF. DNA for the CDR3: TGCAGCGTAGCCGGGACAGGAGTTACCTACGAGCAGTACTTC.